The 8 T cell receptor beta chains in this list originate from one sample, sequenced in a study of blood T cell repertoires in COVID-19. Here immunoSEQ multiplex PCR was the method, and the copy in TCRdb shows in-frame clones only, minus some. The sample includes 120,000 to 150,000 clones, around nine tenths of them seen just once. The source material was peripheral blood. The receptors derive from a woman aged 45-59 years with active or convalescent COVID-19.

The V call is TRBV6-4, the J call TRBJ1-1; 8 positions match TRBD1. Germline assignment: CDR1 MRHNA and CDR2 SNTAGT. The V segment lost 7 bases and the J segment 3 bases; nucleotides outside the gene matches: 10. The CDR3 has 15 residues. CDR3 sequence reads: CASKSRGRGDTEAFF. The CDR3, as DNA: TGTGCCAGCAAAAGCAGGGGGCGCGGGGACACTGAAGCTTTCTTT.

The chain recombines TRBV18 with TRBJ1-1; no clear D. The CDR3 length is 13 residues. Trimming removed 8 bases at V and 1 base at J, with 11 bases between. CDR1 is KGHSH and CDR2 is LQKENI in the germline V gene. The CDR3 loop reads CASLGGPNTEAFF. As DNA, the CDR3 is TGTGCCAGCCTTGGAGGTCCGAACACTGAAGCTTTCTTT.

The V and J genes are TRBV5-5 and TRBJ1-3; 7 bases align to TRBD1. This CDR3 contains 16 residues. Germline V lookup: CDR1 SGHKS, CDR2 YYEKEE (reference sequence). Trimming took 1 base from V and 1 from J; bases not matched to a gene: 5. The CDR3, as DNA: TGTGCCAGCAGCTTGATGGGACAGCCTTCTGGAAACACCATATATTTT. Translation: CASSLMGQPSGNTIYF.

This chain uses TRBV6-2 or TRBV6-3 with TRBJ2-5; possible D gene TRBD2, 6 bases. The V end was cut by 6 bases, the J end by 8 bases, with 16 bases between. The CDR3 sequence is 13 residues long. Germline V gene data show CDR1 as MNHEY and CDR2 as SVGEGT. The CDR3 DNA sequence: TGTGCCAGCAGCCAAGGGACTTCCGCCACCCAGTACTTC. Its translation is CASSQGTSATQYF.

The chain couples TRBV21-1 to TRBJ1-3; the D call in the table, TRBD1, was not verified against the DNA. TRBV21-1 is designated a pseudogene. The CDR3 totals 16 residues. The CDR3 DNA sequence: TGTGCCAGCAGCCAGTCCCGGGACAGGGGGCGTAACACCATATATTTT. It codes for CASSQSRDRGRNTIYF.

The V gene is TRBV7-2, the J gene TRBJ2-2, with 9 bases matching TRBD2. The CDR3 is 17 residues long. Germline V lookup: CDR1 SGHTA, CDR2 FQGNSA. V shed 2 bases and J 5 bases; nucleotides not matched to a gene: 9. CDR3 amino acids: CASSLRSRGGRTGELFF. The CDR3 nucleotides read TGTGCCAGCAGCTTAAGATCGCGGGGGGGCCGTACCGGGGAGCTGTTTTTT.

This chain connects TRBV11-2 to TRBJ2-7; D perhaps matches TRBD1 (6 bases). The CDR3 extends over 14 amino acids. Germline lookup yields CDR1 SGHAT and CDR2 FQNNGV. Trimming removed 2 bases from V and 2 bases from J, with 10 bases in between. CDR3 sequence reads: CASSLSRGPYEQYF. The CDR3 DNA reads as TGTGCCAGCAGCTTAAGCAGGGGACCCTACGAGCAGTACTTC.

The chain employs TRBV27 and TRBJ1-2, with D maybe TRBD1 (6 bases). The V gene lost 1 base and the J gene lost 6 bases, with 15 bases spanning the gap. The germline gives CDR1 MNHEY, CDR2 SMNVEV (reference sequence). The CDR3 covers 15 residues. The CDR3 spells CASSLLGGRGNGYTF. DNA of the CDR3: TGTGCCAGCAGTTTATTAGGAGGGAGGGGGAATGGCTACACCTTC.